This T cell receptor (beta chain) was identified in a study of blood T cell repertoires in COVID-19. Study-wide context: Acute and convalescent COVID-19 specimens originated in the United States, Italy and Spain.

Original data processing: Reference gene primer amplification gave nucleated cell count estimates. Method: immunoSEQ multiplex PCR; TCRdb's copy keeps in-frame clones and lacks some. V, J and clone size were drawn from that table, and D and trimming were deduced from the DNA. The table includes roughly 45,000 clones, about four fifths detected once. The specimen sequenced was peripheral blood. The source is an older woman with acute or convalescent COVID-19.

CDR3 protein: CASSQETGLNTQYF. The CDR3 DNA is TGTGCCAGCAGCCAAGAGACAGGGCTAAATACGCAGTATTTT. The rearrangement links TRBV7-2 to TRBJ2-3; 7 bases fit TRBD1. Trimming cost V 5 bases and J 7 bases; bases outside gene matches: 9. The CDR3 totals 14 residues. Germline V gene sequence: CDR1 SGHTA, CDR2 FQGNSA.